These T cell receptor beta chains were read from a single sample in a study of a mutant IDH1 vaccine in newly diagnosed glioma. The method was immunoSEQ multiplex PCR; TCRdb's version includes in-frame clones alone and lacks a portion of them. The sample consists of roughly 51,000 clones, around 80% of them appearing once. No antigen has been identified for these receptors. This sample comprised PBMCs, obtained from a glioma patient whose treatment included an IDH1 peptide vaccine. Receptors were obtained from a woman in her forties with glioma. Some clones in this sample may be carry-over from other donors' samples. Each CDR3 is given with its conserved first and last residue. The D gene is left open where the match is weak. Expanded clones get a size class; other rows say once, few or many, or leave the size out.

V	J	size	D	DNA	CDR3
TRBV5-1	TRBJ2-3	-	-	TGCGCCAGCAGCTTGGTTACACCCGAGGCAGATACGCAGTATTTT	CASSLVTPEADTQYF
TRBV6-6	TRBJ1-5	-	-	TGTGCCAGCAGGGCCGGGACAACCATCGATCAGCCCCAGCATTTT	CASRAGTTIDQPQHF
TRBV5-6	TRBJ2-5	once	-	TGTGCCAGCAGCCCCCCCTCAGGGAAGACCCAGTACTTC	CASSPPSGKTQYF
TRBV10-2	TRBJ1-4	few	-	TGCGCCAGCAGTGCTAACGGGGGCGCGGGTGAAAAACTGTTTTTT	CASSANGGAGEKLFF
TRBV4-1	TRBJ2-7	-	-	TGCGCCAGCAGCCAAGATCCGACCGAGCAGTACTTC	CASSQDPTEQYF
TRBV5-1	TRBJ2-5	-	-	TGCGCCAGCAGCTTTCAGAAGGGCCAAGAGACCCAGTACTTC	CASSFQKGQETQYF
TRBV7-9	TRBJ2-7	-	-	TGTGCCAGCAGCTTAGACATAGCGGCTACCGAACGGCACTTC	CASSLDIAATERHF
TRBV29-1	TRBJ1-2	-	-	TGCAGCCATGAGGGGGGTGTGGGCTACACCTTC	CSHEGGVGYTF
TRBV30	TRBJ1-5	-	-	TGTGCCTGGAGTAATGTAGGACAGAGGGACAATCAGCCCCAGCATTTT	CAWSNVGQRDNQPQHF
TRBV19	TRBJ2-2	-	-	TGTGCCAGTAGTATGTGGGTATCCGGGGAGCTGTTTTTT	CASSMWVSGELFF
TRBV5-1	TRBJ1-1	once	TRBD1	TGCGCCAGCAGCACGGGACAGGTGAACACTGAAGCTTTCTTT	CASSTGQVNTEAFF
TRBV10-1	TRBJ2-1	-	TRBD1	TGCGCCAGCAGGGACGTGGTTGGGGACAGCCCGGATGAGCAGTTCTTC	CASRDVVGDSPDEQFF
TRBV27	TRBJ2-7	once	-	TGTGCCAGCAGTTTAGGCCGGGGGCGTTACGAGCAGTACTTC	CASSLGRGRYEQYF
TRBV2	TRBJ2-7	-	TRBD1	TGTGCCAGCAGTGAAGCCACAGGGGGCGGAGTCTACGAGCAGTACTTC	CASSEATGGGVYEQYF
TRBV7-9	TRBJ2-7	-	TRBD1	TGTGCCAGCAGCGCCACCGGGACAGGGGCCAACGAGCAGTACTTC	CASSATGTGANEQYF
TRBV21-1	TRBJ2-5	-	-	TGTGCCAGCAGCAAAGTGGCGGGGGTGACTGCGAAGACCCAGTACTTC	CASSKVAGVTAKTQYF
TRBV5-1	TRBJ1-2	-	TRBD1	TGCGCCAGCAGAAGAGGGGGCGCCGACAGGCACTCTAACTATGGCTACACCTTC	CASRRGGADRHSNYGYTF
TRBV18	TRBJ2-7	-	-	TGTGCCAGCTCACCACCGATCTCAGCGGGTGCCTACGAGCAGTACTTC	CASSPPISAGAYEQYF
TRBV4-1	TRBJ2-3	-	TRBD1	TGCGCCAGCAGCCATACAGGGGCGGGAGATACGCAGTATTTT	CASSHTGAGDTQYF
TRBV5-1	TRBJ1-5	-	-	TGCGCCAGCAGCTCTTTCAGTGATCAGCCCCAGCATTTT	CASSSFSDQPQHF
TRBV13	TRBJ2-2	-	-	TGTGCCAGCAGCTTTGGGGGGTTGGCCGGGGAGCTGTTTTTT	CASSFGGLAGELFF
TRBV9	TRBJ1-4	-	-	TGTGCCAGCAGCGCCCACCCAGGGACGTGGGCCAACGCGGGAAACGATGAAAAACTGTTTTTT	CASSAHPGTWANAGNDEKLFF
TRBV19	TRBJ2-3	-	TRBD2	TGTGCCAGTAGTACTCCCACCTTAGCGGGGGGGGGCACAGATACGCAGTATTTT	CASSTPTLAGGGTDTQYF
TRBV5-4	TRBJ2-3	-	-	TGTGCCAGCAGTTTCGGGGGGCCCCCGGAAGCAGATACGCAGTATTTT	CASSFGGPPEADTQYF
TRBV7-9	TRBJ1-1	few	-	TGTGCCAGCAGCTTAAGGGGCCCTTCTGAGTACACTGAAGCTTTCTTT	CASSLRGPSEYTEAFF
TRBV10-2	TRBJ2-1	-	-	TGCGCCAGCAGTTCCTTCAATGAGCAGTTCTTC	CASSSFNEQFF
TRBV6-5	TRBJ1-1	-	-	TGTGCCAGCAGTTATACAGGACCGAACACTGAAGCTTTCTTT	CASSYTGPNTEAFF
TRBV7-2	TRBJ2-1	-	TRBD2	TGTGCCAGCAGCGGAGGAGCGGGGGCGGAGAATGAGCAGTTCTTC	CASSGGAGAENEQFF
TRBV5-1	TRBJ1-3	-	-	TGCGCCAGCAGCCCGATGGACGGCCTCTCTGGAAACACCATATATTTT	CASSPMDGLSGNTIYF
TRBV5-1	TRBJ2-2	-	-	TGCGCCAGCAGCGCCGGAGGGTTGTCGGACACCGGGGAGCTGTTTTTT	CASSAGGLSDTGELFF
TRBV30	TRBJ2-7	-	-	TGTGCCTGGAGGGCAGAGAGATACGAGCAGTACTTC	CAWRAERYEQYF
TRBV5-4	TRBJ1-3	-	-	TGTGCCAGCAGCGCGGACAGCTACTCTGGAAACACCATATATTTT	CASSADSYSGNTIYF
TRBV6-1	TRBJ2-3	-	TRBD2	TGTGCCAGCAGTGAAGCACCCGGGGGGGCTCAAGATACGCAGTATTTT	CASSEAPGGAQDTQYF
TRBV30	TRBJ1-3	-	-	TGTGCCTGGAGTTCCCCGGGTCTCCTTTCCTCTGGAAACACCATATATTTT	CAWSSPGLLSSGNTIYF
TRBV9	TRBJ1-5	few	-	TGTGCCAGCAGCGTAGGAGGACCCAATCAGCCCCAGCATTTT	CASSVGGPNQPQHF
TRBV29-1	TRBJ1-2	once	-	TGCAGCGTTGAAAGTCAGAATGGGTCCAACTATGGCTACACCTTC	CSVESQNGSNYGYTF
TRBV30	TRBJ1-1	few	-	TGTGCCTGGAGAACTAGACAGAGAAACACTGAAGCTTTCTTT	CAWRTRQRNTEAFF
TRBV16	TRBJ1-3	once	-	TGTGCCAGCAGCCAATCGGCGGGGCGGTTCAACACCATATATTTT	CASSQSAGRFNTIYF
TRBV27	TRBJ1-6	-	-	TGTGCCAGCAGTAGAAACTTTTATAATTCACCCCTCCACTTT	CASSRNFYNSPLHF
TRBV13	TRBJ2-4	-	TRBD1	TGTGCCAGCAGCTTAGGGGGACAGGGGGCCAAAAACATTCAGTACTTC	CASSLGGQGAKNIQYF
TRBV7-2	TRBJ2-2	-	-	TGTGCCAGCAGCTTAGGGTTAAGGGACACCGGGGAGCTGTTTTTT	CASSLGLRDTGELFF
TRBV28	TRBJ2-1	-	-	TGTGCCAGCAGTTTTCCGACTCCGGGGACATTAAACAATGAGCAGTTCTTC	CASSFPTPGTLNNEQFF
TRBV6-5	TRBJ1-2	-	TRBD1	TGTGCCAGCAGTTACACCAGGGGGGCCCAGACGTATGGCTACACCTTC	CASSYTRGAQTYGYTF
TRBV4-3	TRBJ2-7	-	-	TGCGCCAGCAGCGCGGGACAACTCTACGAGCAGTACTTC	CASSAGQLYEQYF
TRBV10-1	TRBJ2-3	once	TRBD2	TGCGCCAGCAGTGTTGGCGGGGGGTTAACAGATACGCAGTATTTT	CASSVGGGLTDTQYF
TRBV2	TRBJ2-7	once	-	TGTGCCAAGGGACTCGGACCCTACGAGCAGTACTTC	CAKGLGPYEQYF
TRBV2	TRBJ2-7	-	TRBD2	TGTGCCAGCAGTCAACTAGCGGGTAACTCCTACGAGCAGTACTTC	CASSQLAGNSYEQYF
TRBV7-9	TRBJ2-2	-	-	TGTGCCAGCCTCGGCGGGATGGGGAACACCGGGGAGCTGTTTTTT	CASLGGMGNTGELFF